Reported below is one TCR beta chain. This sample was taken from a study of T cell changes during pregnancy in multiple sclerosis. The germline V gene encodes CDR1 LNHDA and CDR2 SQIVND (reference sequence). Germline trimming cut 5 bases from V and 8 bases from J; bases unmatched to any gene: 11. The CDR3 is 15 residues long. Here immunoSEQ multiplex PCR was the method, and the copy in TCRdb shows in-frame clones only, minus some. The repertoire holds 30,000 to 35,000 clones, with roughly 90% as singletons. The chain carries TRBV19 and TRBJ2-3, with 9 nucleotides matching TRBD2. Sequencing was performed on CD8+ T cells from peripheral blood mononuclear cells, taken after pregnancy. The TCR originated in a female donor with multiple sclerosis, enrolled in a pregnancy study. CDR3 residues: CASSPQAGGHSTQYF. As DNA, the CDR3 is TGTGCCAGTAGTCCTCAAGCGGGGGGCCACAGTACGCAGTATTTT.